A selection of T cell receptor beta chains follows, all from one sample in a study of cytomegalovirus exposure and HLA in healthy donors. The repertoire was sequenced with immunoSEQ multiplex PCR; TCRdb's copy has only in-frame clones and lacks some. The sample shows 240,000 or so clones, 82% of them seen only once. The sequenced sample consisted of PBMCs. All receptors come from a middle-aged woman in good health and CMV-seropositive. Both conserved end residues are part of each CDR3. Each record gives: D gene, V gene, J gene, clone size, CDR3 protein, CDR3 DNA. The D gene is left open where the match is weak. Clone size is not always given. Where it is, it says once, few, many or a class for expanded clones.

D gene: -; V gene: TRBV7-2; J gene: TRBJ1-1; clone size: -; CDR3 protein: CASSATGTRNTEAFF; CDR3 DNA: TGTGCCAGCAGCGCTACCGGGACAAGAAACACTGAAGCTTTCTTT
D gene: TRBD1; V gene: TRBV18; J gene: TRBJ1-6; clone size: once; CDR3 protein: CASSRTQGDNSPLHF; CDR3 DNA: TGTGCCAGCTCACGGACGCAGGGGGATAATTCACCCCTCCACTTT
D gene: -; V gene: TRBV9; J gene: TRBJ2-5; clone size: -; CDR3 protein: CASSASSGGGRQETQYF; CDR3 DNA: TGTGCCAGCAGCGCCTCCTCTGGGGGGGGGCGCCAAGAGACCCAGTACTTC
D gene: TRBD1; V gene: TRBV28; J gene: TRBJ2-7; clone size: few; CDR3 protein: CASSNTGDEQYF; CDR3 DNA: TGTGCCAGCAGCAACACAGGGGACGAGCAGTACTTC
D gene: TRBD1; V gene: TRBV5-6; J gene: TRBJ1-2; clone size: -; CDR3 protein: CASTRQGARGGYTF; CDR3 DNA: TGTGCCAGCACCAGACAGGGGGCAAGAGGTGGCTACACCTTC
D gene: -; V gene: TRBV5-1; J gene: TRBJ1-2; clone size: -; CDR3 protein: CASSLEDRYDGYTF; CDR3 DNA: TGCGCCAGCAGCTTGGAAGACAGGTACGATGGCTACACCTTC
D gene: TRBD2; V gene: TRBV5-4; J gene: TRBJ2-1; clone size: -; CDR3 protein: CASSSAGVAYNEQFF; CDR3 DNA: TGTGCCAGCAGCTCGGCGGGAGTGGCCTACAATGAGCAGTTCTTC
D gene: -; V gene: TRBV5-5; J gene: TRBJ1-5; clone size: -; CDR3 protein: CASSSRDSNQPQHF; CDR3 DNA: TGTGCCAGCAGCTCGAGGGACTCCAATCAGCCCCAGCATTTT
D gene: -; V gene: TRBV29-1; J gene: TRBJ1-2; clone size: -; CDR3 protein: CSVEAREVSYGYTF; CDR3 DNA: TGCAGCGTTGAAGCCAGGGAAGTGAGCTATGGCTACACCTTC
D gene: TRBD2; V gene: TRBV4-3; J gene: TRBJ2-5; clone size: -; CDR3 protein: CASSGLAGGLETQYF; CDR3 DNA: TGCGCCAGCAGCGGGCTAGCGGGAGGTTTAGAGACCCAGTACTTC
D gene: -; V gene: TRBV29-1; J gene: TRBJ2-1; clone size: -; CDR3 protein: CSVDRGQLYNEQFF; CDR3 DNA: TGCAGCGTTGACAGGGGTCAACTCTACAATGAGCAGTTCTTC
D gene: -; V gene: TRBV6-5; J gene: TRBJ2-7; clone size: -; CDR3 protein: CASGRLRSSYEQYF; CDR3 DNA: TGTGCCAGCGGAAGACTCCGTAGCTCCTACGAGCAGTACTTC
D gene: TRBD1; V gene: TRBV5-1; J gene: TRBJ2-7; clone size: -; CDR3 protein: CASSLVQGSSYEQYF; CDR3 DNA: TGCGCCAGCAGCTTAGTACAGGGGTCCTCCTACGAGCAGTACTTC
D gene: TRBD1; V gene: TRBV27; J gene: TRBJ2-7; clone size: -; CDR3 protein: CASSRTGIAYEQYF; CDR3 DNA: TGTGCCAGCAGTCGGACAGGCATTGCCTACGAGCAGTACTTC
D gene: -; V gene: TRBV7-9; J gene: TRBJ2-4; clone size: -; CDR3 protein: CASSLTGQNIQYF; CDR3 DNA: TGTGCCAGCAGCTTAACAGGACAAAACATTCAGTACTTC
D gene: TRBD1; V gene: TRBV9; J gene: TRBJ1-2; clone size: -; CDR3 protein: CASSLDRGYGYTF; CDR3 DNA: TGTGCCAGCAGCTTGGACAGGGGCTATGGCTACACCTTC
D gene: -; V gene: TRBV5-6; J gene: TRBJ1-1; clone size: -; CDR3 protein: CASRYREAQAFF; CDR3 DNA: TGTGCCAGCAGGTACAGGGAAGCACAAGCTTTCTTT
D gene: -; V gene: TRBV5-1; J gene: TRBJ2-2; clone size: -; CDR3 protein: CASSLARNSGTGELFF; CDR3 DNA: TGCGCCAGCAGCTTGGCTAGGAATTCGGGGACCGGGGAGCTGTTTTTT
D gene: -; V gene: TRBV7-2; J gene: TRBJ2-5; clone size: -; CDR3 protein: CASSLREETQYF; CDR3 DNA: TGTGCCAGCAGCTTGAGGGAAGAGACCCAGTACTTC
D gene: TRBD1; V gene: TRBV6-1; J gene: TRBJ2-7; clone size: -; CDR3 protein: CASTPGQGLPYEQYF; CDR3 DNA: TGTGCCAGCACCCCGGGACAGGGGTTACCCTACGAGCAGTACTTC
D gene: -; V gene: TRBV28; J gene: TRBJ1-3; clone size: -; CDR3 protein: CASSLGGTSGNTIYF; CDR3 DNA: TGTGCCAGCAGTTTAGGGGGCACATCTGGAAACACCATATATTTT
D gene: TRBD2; V gene: TRBV13; J gene: TRBJ2-1; clone size: -; CDR3 protein: CASSRLRYGTSVTNEQFF; CDR3 DNA: TGTGCCAGCAGCCGACTTCGATATGGGACTAGCGTGACCAATGAGCAGTTCTTC
D gene: -; V gene: TRBV10-2; J gene: TRBJ1-2; clone size: few; CDR3 protein: CASSEPGEGEGYTF; CDR3 DNA: TGCGCCAGCAGTGAGCCCGGTGAGGGGGAGGGCTACACCTTC
D gene: TRBD2; V gene: TRBV5-1; J gene: TRBJ2-7; clone size: -; CDR3 protein: CASSLTSGGSTYEQYF; CDR3 DNA: TGCGCCAGCAGCCTGACTAGCGGGGGCTCGACCTACGAGCAGTACTTC
D gene: -; V gene: TRBV5-6; J gene: TRBJ2-3; clone size: -; CDR3 protein: CASSSESSTDTQYF; CDR3 DNA: TGTGCCAGCAGCAGCGAAAGTAGCACAGATACGCAGTATTTT
D gene: -; V gene: TRBV11-2; J gene: TRBJ1-6; clone size: -; CDR3 protein: CATAPWYSSPLHF; CDR3 DNA: TGTGCCACCGCCCCTTGGTATAGTTCACCCCTCCACTTT
D gene: TRBD1; V gene: TRBV9; J gene: TRBJ1-1; clone size: -; CDR3 protein: CASSVAGQGTEAFF; CDR3 DNA: TGTGCCAGCAGCGTAGCGGGACAGGGCACTGAAGCTTTCTTT
D gene: -; V gene: TRBV7-9; J gene: TRBJ1-1; clone size: -; CDR3 protein: CASSLPLMGGQAFF; CDR3 DNA: TGTGCCAGCAGCTTACCTTTAATGGGAGGTCAAGCTTTCTTT
D gene: TRBD1; V gene: TRBV9; J gene: TRBJ1-4; clone size: -; CDR3 protein: CASSAGQGGEKLFF; CDR3 DNA: TGTGCCAGCAGCGCTGGACAGGGGGGTGAAAAACTGTTTTTT
D gene: TRBD2; V gene: TRBV5-1; J gene: TRBJ2-7; clone size: -; CDR3 protein: CASSLASRRESSYEQYF; CDR3 DNA: TGCGCCAGCAGCTTGGCCAGTCGGCGGGAGAGCTCCTACGAGCAGTACTTC
D gene: -; V gene: TRBV2; J gene: TRBJ2-4; clone size: -; CDR3 protein: CASSEVSGQEDIQYF; CDR3 DNA: TGTGCCAGCAGTGAAGTGTCAGGGCAAGAGGACATTCAGTACTTC
D gene: -; V gene: TRBV9; J gene: TRBJ1-6; clone size: -; CDR3 protein: CASSLGLRSSYNSPLHF; CDR3 DNA: TGTGCCAGCAGCCTTGGCCTTCGGAGCTCCTATAATTCACCCCTCCACTTT
D gene: -; V gene: TRBV30; J gene: TRBJ2-5; clone size: -; CDR3 protein: CAWSPLLQETQYF; CDR3 DNA: TGTGCCTGGAGTCCCCTTTTGCAAGAGACCCAGTACTTC
D gene: -; V gene: TRBV4-3; J gene: TRBJ1-4; clone size: -; CDR3 protein: CASSQESHRPGEKLFF; CDR3 DNA: TGCGCCAGCAGCCAAGAGTCCCATCGCCCAGGGGAAAAACTGTTTTTT
D gene: -; V gene: TRBV9; J gene: TRBJ2-1; clone size: -; CDR3 protein: CASSAWSGDNEQFF; CDR3 DNA: TGTGCCAGCAGCGCCTGGAGTGGAGACAATGAGCAGTTCTTC
D gene: -; V gene: TRBV11-2; J gene: TRBJ2-7; clone size: -; CDR3 protein: CASSLVLGPYEQYF; CDR3 DNA: TGTGCCAGCAGCTTAGTATTGGGCCCCTACGAGCAGTACTTC
D gene: TRBD2; V gene: TRBV9; J gene: TRBJ2-7; clone size: -; CDR3 protein: CASSAGTTHYEQYF; CDR3 DNA: TGTGCCAGCAGCGCCGGGACTACCCATTACGAGCAGTACTTC
D gene: -; V gene: TRBV4-3; J gene: TRBJ2-3; clone size: few; CDR3 protein: CASSQDIGADTQYF; CDR3 DNA: TGCGCCAGCAGCCAAGATATCGGGGCAGATACGCAGTATTTT
D gene: TRBD2; V gene: TRBV4-2; J gene: TRBJ2-2; clone size: -; CDR3 protein: CASSQDLGSGEWANTGELFF; CDR3 DNA: TGTGCCAGCAGCCAAGATTTAGGTAGCGGGGAATGGGCGAACACCGGGGAGCTGTTTTTT
D gene: -; V gene: TRBV30; J gene: TRBJ2-3; clone size: -; CDR3 protein: CAWMSGNTQYF; CDR3 DNA: TGTGCCTGGATGTCGGGAAATACGCAGTATTTT
D gene: TRBD1; V gene: TRBV5-4; J gene: TRBJ1-4; clone size: -; CDR3 protein: CASSLGQGVREKLFF; CDR3 DNA: TGTGCCAGCAGCTTGGGACAGGGGGTTCGTGAAAAACTGTTTTTT
D gene: TRBD1; V gene: TRBV7-6; J gene: TRBJ2-7; clone size: few; CDR3 protein: CASGTGGTYEQYF; CDR3 DNA: TGTGCCAGCGGGACAGGGGGTACCTACGAGCAGTACTTC
D gene: TRBD1; V gene: TRBV7-2; J gene: TRBJ2-1; clone size: -; CDR3 protein: CASSSPGQRPAEQFF; CDR3 DNA: TGTGCCAGCAGCTCACCGGGACAGCGTCCGGCTGAGCAGTTCTTC
D gene: -; V gene: TRBV5-4; J gene: TRBJ2-1; clone size: -; CDR3 protein: CASSTAGKKNEQFF; CDR3 DNA: TGTGCCAGCAGCACCGCCGGGAAAAAGAATGAGCAGTTCTTC
D gene: TRBD1; V gene: TRBV9; J gene: TRBJ1-2; clone size: -; CDR3 protein: CASSAQTGAYYGYTF; CDR3 DNA: TGTGCCAGCAGCGCCCAAACAGGGGCTTACTATGGCTACACCTTC
D gene: -; V gene: TRBV4-1; J gene: TRBJ1-1; clone size: -; CDR3 protein: CASSRLRAGFTEAFF; CDR3 DNA: TGCGCCAGCAGCCGCCTTAGGGCGGGATTCACTGAAGCTTTCTTT
D gene: TRBD1; V gene: TRBV5-8; J gene: TRBJ1-1; clone size: -; CDR3 protein: CASSLTGGVNTEAFF; CDR3 DNA: TGTGCCAGCAGCTTGACAGGGGGAGTGAACACTGAAGCTTTCTTT
D gene: -; V gene: TRBV15; J gene: TRBJ2-7; clone size: -; CDR3 protein: CATSRGIGSRGPSYEQYF; CDR3 DNA: TGTGCCACCAGCAGAGGGATAGGTTCGCGGGGGCCCTCCTACGAGCAGTACTTC
D gene: TRBD2; V gene: TRBV7-3; J gene: TRBJ2-5; clone size: -; CDR3 protein: CASSLGGGETQYF; CDR3 DNA: TGTGCCAGCAGCTTAGGCGGGGGAGAGACCCAGTACTTC
D gene: -; V gene: TRBV7-2; J gene: TRBJ2-1; clone size: -; CDR3 protein: CASSLVGEQFF; CDR3 DNA: TGTGCCAGCAGCTTAGTCGGTGAGCAGTTCTTC
D gene: TRBD1; V gene: TRBV7-9; J gene: TRBJ1-2; clone size: -; CDR3 protein: CSSSLGTGPSFGYTF; CDR3 DNA: TGTTCCAGCAGCCTGGGGACAGGTCCCTCCTTCGGCTACACCTTC